Below, 21 T cell receptor beta chains from the same sample are listed, as sequenced in a study of tumor-infiltrating lymphocytes in primary liver carcinoma. The authors took blood RNA from unsorted whole blood and also extracted germline DNA. TCR beta cDNA came from about 500 ng total RNA, primed with a constant-region primer. For TCR beta, libraries were produced by three nested multiplex PCR rounds using slightly modified ARM-PCR. The two initial PCR rounds, nine to eleven cycles each, used TRBV1-TRBV30 forward and C-beta reverse primers. TCRdb re-called the multiplex PCR reads with MiXCR, one entry per CDR3 protein. The table lists hundreds of thousands of distinct CDR3 sequences, about 50% of them singletons. Sequenced sample: peripheral blood. Every receptor here comes from a woman between 25 and 40 years old with primary liver carcinoma and hepatitis B virus infection.

Notes on this clonotype: A much larger clone sits a single nucleotide away, making a read error possible. The missing conserved phenylalanine or tryptophan at the end of this CDR3 makes a read error likely. The chain carries TRBV12-3 or TRBV12-4 and TRBJ2-7, with TRBD2 identical over 9 bases. J gave up 2 bases and V 5 bases, and 4 bases lay outside the gene matches. The CDR3 length is 14 residues. The CDR3 loop is CASSPSGAAYEQYY. The CDR3 nucleotides are TGTGCCAGCAGTCCTAGCGGGGCCGCCTACGAGCAGTACTAC.

The rearrangement uses TRBV10-3 and TRBJ2-1, with 8 bases that match TRBD2. The V gene's germline CDR1 is ENHRY and CDR2 SYGVKD. This CDR3 contains 13 residues. After removal of 4 bases from V and 12 bases from J, the junction contained 8 bases not matched to a gene. DNA for the CDR3: TGTGCCATCAGTGCTTCTAGCGGGTTGAGGCAGTTCTTC. It is translated as CAISASSGLRQFF.

Notes on this clonotype: This sequence may be a read error, since a much larger clone differs from it by one base. The chain carries TRBV6-2 or TRBV6-3 and TRBJ1-1; D uncertain. CDR3 length: 11 residues. The ends were cut back, 6 bases at V and 6 bases at J, with 8 bases in the middle. CDR1 is MNHEY and CDR2 is SVGEGT in the germline V gene. CDR3 sequence reads: CASSPDSEAFF. The CDR3 nucleotides read TGTGCCAGCAGCCCGGACTCTGAAGCTTTCTTT.

This clonotype was seen at least ten times. This chain joins TRBV29-1 and TRBJ2-7; 9 bases are a match to TRBD1. CDR3 length equals 12 residues. J lost 2 bases, V lost 5 bases, and 1 base had no gene match. Germline V CDR1 and CDR2: SQVTM, ANQGSEA. The CDR3 protein is CSVRDRAYEQYF. As DNA, the CDR3 is TGCAGCGTTAGGGACAGGGCCTACGAGCAGTACTTC.

Points on this clonotype: A much larger clone lies a single base off, so this may be a read error. The rearrangement joins TRBV12-3 or TRBV12-4 to TRBJ1-4, with TRBD1 matching 9 bases. The CDR3 totals 15 residues. The CDR3, as DNA: TGTGCCTGCAGAAATACAGGGGGCAAAAATGAAAAACTGTTTTTT. It codes for CACRNTGGKNEKLFF.

The gene calls are TRBV4-3 and TRBJ2-1; a weak D match, TRBD2 (7 bases). The germline V gene encodes CDR1 LGHNA and CDR2 YSLEER. The CDR3 spans 18 residues. V dropped 0 bases and J dropped 3 bases, with 18 bases sitting between them. The CDR3: CASSQEAGASGGYNEQFF. CDR3 DNA: TGCGCCAGCAGCCAAGAGGCGGGGGCTAGCGGAGGCTACAATGAGCAGTTCTTC.

Comment on this clonotype: A much bigger clone sits one base away, suggesting this may be a read error. The chain recombines TRBV6-1 with TRBJ2-1, with 8 bases aligning to TRBD1. Germline V gives CDR1 MNHNS, CDR2 SASEGT. The CDR3 is made up of 16 amino acids. Here the CDR3 reads CASSWGGQGGYNEHFF. CDR3 nucleotides: TGTGCCAGCAGTTGGGGTGGACAGGGTGGCTACAATGAGCATTTCTTC.

A remark on this clonotype: At one end the junction does not follow the germline gene, possibly because of a read error. The gene calls are TRBV11-2 and TRBJ2-5, with D possibly being TRBD1 or TRBD2 (6 bases each). This CDR3 is 15 amino acids long. Germline V gene data show CDR1 as SGHAT and CDR2 as FQNNGV. The CDR3 region has the DNA TGTGCCAACAGCCTGAAAGGAGGGACACGGTCGACCCAGTACTTC. It encodes CANSLKGGTRSTQYF.

A note on this clonotype: A much larger clone differs by one base, so this may be a read error. The J gene is TRBJ2-3, the V gene TRBV4-2; D is ambiguous. V was trimmed by 0 bases and J by 7 bases, leaving 14 bases between them. Germline loops: CDR1 LGHNA, CDR2 YNFKEQ. This CDR3 contains 15 residues. The CDR3 loop reads CASSQDFIPYYTQYF. CDR3 DNA: TGTGCCAGCAGCCAAGACTTCATTCCGTACTATACGCAGTATTTT.

Of note for this clonotype: The conserved closing phenylalanine or tryptophan is absent in this CDR3, likely reflecting a read error. V gene TRBV6-1 combines with J gene TRBJ1-6; D possibly corresponds to TRBD1 (5 bases). V dropped 8 bases and J dropped 2 bases, with 13 bases sitting between them. Germline CDR1 reads MNHNS; CDR2 reads SASEGT. The CDR3 length is 15 residues. The DNA of the CDR3 is TGTGCCAGCTGCTCGACGGGGCCCTATAATTCACCCCTCCACATT. Translated: CASCSTGPYNSPLHI.

The J gene is TRBJ1-5, the V gene TRBV5-4; possible D gene TRBD1, 5 bases. Looked up from germline, CDR1 is SGHNT and CDR2 is YYREEE (reference sequence). The CDR3 sequence is 13 residues long. V was shortened by 3 bases and J by 7 bases, with 11 bases between the two germline ends. The CDR3 region is CASSWGSEQPQHF. CDR3 DNA: TGTGCCAGCAGCTGGGGGTCGGAGCAGCCCCAGCATTTT.

V gene TRBV11-2 combines with J gene TRBJ2-1; a possible D gene is TRBD2 (5 bases). Germline-derived CDR1 and CDR2 are SGHAT and FQNNGV. The CDR3 length is 14 residues. V shed 5 bases and J shed 14 bases, with 22 bases lying between them. CDR3 coding DNA: TGTGCCAGCAGCGCCAACATGATGGGTAAGGGAGAGTTCTTC. Residues: CASSANMMGKGEFF.

In the case of this clonotype: A much bigger clone sits one base away, suggesting this may be a read error. CDR3 residues: CASSYSPTDTQYF. For the CDR3, the DNA is TGTGCCAGCAGTTACAGTCCGACAGATACGCAGTATTTT. V and J are TRBV6-5 and TRBJ2-3; the D is unclear. Trimming shortened V by 2 bases and J by 3 bases, and 6 bases separated the two germline ends. CDR3 length equals 13 residues. Germline CDR1 MNHEY, CDR2 SVGAGI.

Concerning this clonotype: Since no conserved phenylalanine or tryptophan closes the CDR3, a read error is the likely cause. The chain is built from TRBV5-4 and TRBJ1-1; D gene uncertain. The V gene's germline CDR1 is SGHNT and CDR2 YYREEE (reference sequence). CDR3 length: 13 amino acids. V was cut by 1 base and J by 1 base, with 5 bases left in between. The CDR3 loop reads CASSLSQNTEAFL. The CDR3 coding sequence is TGTGCCAGCAGCTTGTCGCAGAACACTGAAGCTTTCCTT.

The V and J genes are TRBV6-5 and TRBJ2-1, with no clear D. Germline CDR1 and CDR2: MNHEY and SVGAGI. The V and J ends lost 6 bases and 9 bases respectively, with 9 bases between them. The CDR3 loop spans 11 amino acids. CDR3 residues: CASRMNLEQFF. CDR3 nucleotide sequence: TGTGCCAGCAGAATGAACCTTGAGCAGTTCTTC.

A word on this clonotype: A much larger clonotype is one base distant, so this may be a read error. The rearrangement uses TRBV12-3 or TRBV12-4 and TRBJ2-7, with D tentatively TRBD1 or TRBD2 (5 bases each). Between the trimmed V and J ends, which lost 5 bases and 6 bases, there was a span of 23 bases. The CDR3 is 16 residues long. CDR3 nucleotide sequence: TGTGCCAGCAGTCCCGGGGCAAGTCTTTCGTCGTCCGAGCAGTACTTC. It codes for CASSPGASLSSSEQYF.

Notes on this clonotype: The junction does not match germline at one end; this may be a read error. The V gene is TRBV29-1, the J gene TRBJ2-3, with 10 bases that match TRBD2. CDR3 length: 17 residues. Germline loops: CDR1 SQVTM, CDR2 ANQGSEA. CDR3 coding DNA: TGCAGCGTAACCGGACTAGCGGACTTCCCTCACACAGATACGCATTATTTT. Amino acids: CSVTGLADFPHTDTHYF.

Points on this clonotype: At one boundary the junction diverges from the germline segment, which might be a read error. The V and J genes are TRBV12-3 or TRBV12-4 and TRBJ2-1, with 10 nucleotides matching TRBD2. CDR3 length: 15 amino acids. The CDR3: CVSGLCTSGTDEQFF. CDR3 nucleotide sequence: TGTGTCAGCGGTTTATGTACTAGCGGGACGGATGAGCAGTTCTTC.

Of note for this clonotype: This sequence may be a read error, since a much larger clone differs from it by one base. V and J are TRBV29-1 and TRBJ2-7, with D possibly being TRBD2 (6 bases). CDR1 SQVTM and CDR2 ANQGSEA come from the germline V gene. The CDR3 extends over 13 amino acids. As DNA, the CDR3 is TGCAGCGCTGAGAATCGGGGGAGAGTCGAGCGGTACTTC. Encoded protein: CSAENRGRVERYF.

This clonotype was detected many times. As DNA, the CDR3 is TGTGCCAGCACGGAGCGGGGATTCAATGAGCAGTTCTTC. It codes for CASTERGFNEQFF. This chain connects TRBV6-2 or TRBV6-3 to TRBJ2-1; 7 bases are shared with TRBD2. J was trimmed by 6 bases and V by 7 bases; bases with no gene match: 6. The CDR3 loop spans 13 amino acids. Per the germline V gene, CDR1 is MNHEY and CDR2 is SVGEGT.

This clonotype was found a few times. A much larger clone lies a single base off, so this may be a read error. V and J are TRBV29-1 and TRBJ2-2; TRBD1 aligns across 9 bases. V was clipped by 8 bases and J by 6 bases; unmatched bases: 10. The CDR3 totals 14 residues. The germline gives CDR1 SQVTM, CDR2 ANQGSEA. This CDR3 reads CSHSGQGYAGELFF. The CDR3 DNA is TGCAGCCACTCAGGACAGGGGTACGCCGGGGAGCTGTTTTTT.